The 3 T cell receptor beta chains below come from one sample, sequenced in a study of T cells after yellow fever vaccination. TCRdb passed the 5' RACE reads through MiXCR, listing each CDR3 protein once. The repertoire holds roughly 65,000 distinct CDR3 sequences, with approximately 5% as singletons. Sample: CD4+ T cells sorted from PBMCs, taken about 2 weeks after the first yellow fever vaccination. All receptors come from a man between 18 and 35 years old who received the YFV17D yellow fever vaccine.

V gene TRBV29-1 combines with J gene TRBJ1-1, with 10 bases fitting TRBD1. The CDR3 consists of 15 residues. The V gene's germline CDR1 is SQVTM and CDR2 ANQGSEA. V trimming: 6 bases; J trimming: 2 bases; junction bases outside the gene matches: 9. The CDR3 nucleotides read TGCAGCGTCGGAACCCGGACAGGGGGAAACACTGAAGCTTTCTTT. Protein product: CSVGTRTGGNTEAFF.

This clonotype was seen repeatedly, ten times or more. This chain connects TRBV7-3 to TRBJ1-2; TRBD1 might be the D (5 bases). V dropped 0 bases and J dropped 4 bases, with 12 bases sitting between them. The CDR3 spans 15 residues. Germline-derived CDR1 and CDR2 are SGHTA and FQGTGA. CDR3 bases: TGTGCCAGCAGCTTAACGGGGGTGGCTACCTATGGCTACACCTTC. Translation: CASSLTGVATYGYTF.

A few counts support this clonotype. CDR3 sequence: CSATSQRGTLEGYTF. The CDR3 nucleotides read TGCAGTGCTACTTCTCAGAGGGGAACCCTAGAGGGCTACACCTTC. This chain joins TRBV20-1 and TRBJ1-2; weak D call: TRBD1 (5 bases). Trimming pared 4 bases from V and 8 bases from J, leaving 23 bases between. Per germline, CDR1 DFQATT and CDR2 SNEGSKA (reference sequence). CDR3 length equals 15 residues.